Sequencing of this TCR beta chain was carried out in a study of T cell clonality in common variable immunodeficiency. Only in-frame clones appear in the TCRdb table, and some are missing; sequencing was by immunoSEQ multiplex PCR. The repertoire consists of fewer than 35,000 clones, none detected only once. The CDR3 runs 15 residues. Deletions cut 6 bases from V and 1 base from J, with 19 bases between. In germline, CDR1 is DFQATT, CDR2 SNEGSKA (reference sequence). CVID subjects were around 14 female and around 28 male, aged about 8 to 65. This clone counts as medium-sized. Its antigen is still unknown. The CDR3 end falls 3 residues outside the read, so it is completed with the germline J gene. Findings and limits, study-wide: In common variable immunodeficiency, TCR beta chains reportedly carried fewer deletions and N-nucleotide insertions.

The V call is TRBV20-1, the J call TRBJ2-7; possible D gene TRBD2, 7 bases. Sequencing was done on a sample of peripheral blood mononuclear cells. The receptor's source is a human donor with common variable immunodeficiency. The CDR3 sequence: CSARRAGEGSYEQYF. CDR3 DNA, as far as it was read: TGCAGTGCCCGGCGAGCAGGGGAGGGATCCTACGAG.